This TCR beta chain was obtained from a study of T cell repertoires in cytomegalovirus infection. Study background: Indications came from public TCR beta signatures; they pointed to CMV infection and to a matching HLA type.

The ends lost 5 bases at V and 5 bases at J; junction bases unmatched: 16. The CDR3 has 17 residues. The germline CDR1 and CDR2 sequences are SGHTA and FQGNSA. In its sample, this clonotype was seen many times. Its target is unknown. Study findings and constraints: Cumulative public TCR beta family frequency identified CMV carriers with the relevant HLA.

Each CDR3 protein gets one entry after TCRdb re-called the reads with MiXCR. The sample records roughly 320,000 distinct CDR3 sequences, approximately 9.5% being singletons. Sequencing used PBMCs. This receptor was obtained from a human donor in good health (CMV status not recorded). Some clones in this sample may be carry-over from other donors' samples. This chain links TRBV7-2 with TRBJ2-7, with 9 bases that match TRBD2. CDR3 sequence reads: CASSPRAFSGSTHEQYF. CDR3 DNA sequence: TGTGCCAGCAGCCCACGAGCCTTTAGCGGGAGTACCCACGAGCAGTACTTC.